These 28 T cell receptor beta chains originate from one sample sequenced in a study of T cells of healthy individuals. TCRdb passed the 5' RACE reads through MiXCR, listing each CDR3 protein once. Among around 100,000 distinct CDR3 sequences listed, around 17% were seen once. The receptors were sampled from a human donor in good health.

The gene calls are TRBV6-2 or TRBV6-3 and TRBJ2-7; 7 nucleotides line up with TRBD1. Germline values: CDR1 MNHEY, CDR2 SVGEGT. This CDR3 is 14 amino acids long. V dropped 8 bases and J dropped 0; count of bases not matched to a gene: 7. CDR3 residues: CASGGGQSSYEQYF. The CDR3 DNA reads as TGTGCCAGCGGTGGGGGACAGAGCTCCTACGAGCAGTACTTC.

This clonotype was recorded at least ten times. This chain links TRBV19 with TRBJ2-6; the match to TRBD1 covers 8 bases. This CDR3 spans 17 amino acids. J lost 0 bases, V lost 5 bases, and 6 bases had no gene match. The germline gives CDR1 LNHDA, CDR2 SQIVND (reference sequence). CDR3 nucleotides: TGTGCCAGTAGTGGACAGGGCTTTAGCTCTGGGGCCAACGTCCTGACTTTC. Translation gives CASSGQGFSSGANVLTF.

In its sample, this clonotype was seen many times. The gene calls are TRBV19 and TRBJ1-2; TRBD1 matches 7 bases. Germline-derived CDR1 and CDR2 are LNHDA and SQIVND (reference sequence). J gave up 3 bases and V 7 bases, and 23 bases lay outside the gene matches. The CDR3 totals 19 residues. The CDR3 region has the DNA TGTGCCAGTATGGAGGGGGCGCCAGATATCCTGATGAGAGACTATGGCTACACCTTC. As protein: CASMEGAPDILMRDYGYTF. The complete variable domain, with remaining parts taken from reference TRBV19 and TRBJ1-2, reads DGGITQSPKYLFRKEGQNVTLSCEQNLNHDAMYWYRQDPGQGLRLIYYSQIVNDFQKGDIAEGYSVSREKKESFPLTVTSAQKNPTAFYLCASMEGAPDILMRDYGYTFGSGTRLTVV.

This chain links TRBV9 with TRBJ1-1; the D is unclear. This CDR3 is 14 amino acids long. Germline V lookup: CDR1 SGDLS, CDR2 YYNGEE. The V gene lost 0 bases and the J gene lost 3 bases, with 9 bases spanning the gap. CDR3 nucleotide sequence: TGTGCCAGCAGCGTAGTCGTCGGGGACACTGAAGCTTTCTTT. As protein: CASSVVVGDTEAFF.

This rearrangement joins TRBV28 to TRBJ2-3; the D is unclear. Trimming shortened V by 6 bases and J by 5 bases, and 9 bases separated the two germline ends. The CDR3 is 12 residues long. The germline gives CDR1 MDHEN, CDR2 SYDVKM. The CDR3 loop reads CASRTVEDTQYF. The CDR3 nucleotides are TGTGCCAGCAGAACCGTGGAAGATACGCAGTATTTT.

V gene TRBV18 combines with J gene TRBJ2-5, with D possibly matching TRBD1 (5 bases). Per the germline V gene, CDR1 is KGHSH and CDR2 is LQKENI. The CDR3 is 14 residues long. V lost 3 bases, J lost 5 bases, and 13 bases lay in between. The DNA for the CDR3 is TGTGCCAGCTCACCGGATCCAGGGAAGGAGACCCAGTACTTC. Its protein is CASSPDPGKETQYF.

This clonotype was seen repeatedly, ten times or more. The gene calls are TRBV6-5 and TRBJ1-4; D is unclear. Trimming removed 2 bases from V and 0 bases from J, with 7 bases in between. Germline CDR1 and CDR2: MNHEY and SVGAGI. The CDR3 runs 15 residues. CDR3 coding DNA: TGTGCCAGCAGTTACGGCTTGCCAACTAATGAAAAACTGTTTTTT. Translation: CASSYGLPTNEKLFF.

The chain joins TRBV28 to TRBJ1-5; D may be TRBD1 (6 bases). The V end was cut by 1 base, the J end by 3 bases, with 10 bases between. Germline assignment: CDR1 MDHEN and CDR2 SYDVKM. The CDR3 runs 15 residues. The CDR3 reads CASSLSWTDNQPQHF. In DNA form, the CDR3 reads TGTGCCAGCAGTTTATCATGGACAGACAATCAGCCCCAGCATTTT. The full variable domain, its missing parts supplied by reference TRBV28 and TRBJ1-5, is DVKVTQSSRYLVKRTGEKVFLECVQDMDHENMFWYRQDPGLGLRLIYFSYDVKMKEKGDIPEGYSVSREKKERFSLILESASTNQTSMYLCASSLSWTDNQPQHFGDGTRLSIL.

The table lists this clonotype with a few counts. This chain links TRBV4-1 with TRBJ2-7; D gene unclear. The V gene lost 5 bases and the J gene lost 2 bases, with 13 bases spanning the gap. This CDR3 spans 14 amino acids. Germline lookup yields CDR1 MGHRA and CDR2 YSYEKL. The CDR3 nucleotides read TGCGCCAGCAGCGGAAGACTTAAGCCCTACGAGCAGTACTTC. The encoded protein is CASSGRLKPYEQYF.

The chain links TRBV6-5 to TRBJ2-2; D gene unclear. V was pared by 6 bases and J by 6 bases, with 11 bases between. The length of the CDR3 is 13 residues. Germline CDR1 and CDR2: MNHEY and SVGAGI. The CDR3 nucleotides read TGTGCCAGCAGGACCAAATACCCCGGGGAGCTGTTTTTT. This encodes CASRTKYPGELFF.

The chain joins TRBV15 to TRBJ1-3, with 7 positions matching TRBD1. The CDR3 sequence is 14 residues long. Losses at the gene ends were 7 bases for V and 3 bases for J; bases not matched to a gene: 6. CDR1 and CDR2 (germline): LNHNV, YYDKDF (reference sequence). CDR3 nucleotides: TGTGCCACCAACAGGGGCGGCGTTGGAAACACCATATATTTT. Its protein is CATNRGGVGNTIYF.

V is TRBV2 and J is TRBJ2-1, with D hard to call. The CDR3 has 12 amino acids. Germline assignment: CDR1 SNHLY and CDR2 FYNNEI. Trimming removed 6 bases from V and 8 bases from J, with 11 bases in between. CDR3 protein: CASRVRGDEQFF. The CDR3 DNA follows: TGTGCCAGCAGGGTCCGCGGCGATGAGCAGTTCTTC.

The sample holds a few counts of this clonotype. The chain carries TRBV13 and TRBJ2-1, with TRBD2 matching 7 bases. The CDR3 extends over 14 amino acids. Per germline, CDR1 PRHDT and CDR2 FYEKMQ (reference sequence). Germline trimming cut 8 bases from V and 6 bases from J; bases unmatched to any gene: 10. The CDR3 DNA reads TGTGCCAGCTCGTGGGGGGGGATCGCCAATGAGCAGTTCTTC. It is translated as CASSWGGIANEQFF.

The chain employs TRBV5-1 and TRBJ1-1; D call uncertain. Germline assignment: CDR1 SGHRS and CDR2 YFSETQ. The CDR3 spans 13 residues. V lost 1 base, J lost 2 bases, and 6 bases lay in between. This CDR3 reads CASSLSDNTEAFF. CDR3 sequence (DNA): TGCGCCAGCAGCTTGTCGGACAACACTGAAGCTTTCTTT.

This chain joins TRBV2 and TRBJ2-1; 8 nucleotides agree with TRBD2. The CDR3 length is 15 residues. The junction had 7 bases not matched to a gene; V was cut back by 5 bases and J by 4 bases. The germline V gene encodes CDR1 SNHLY and CDR2 FYNNEI. The CDR3 here is CASSYGTSPYNEQFF. The DNA of the CDR3 is TGTGCCAGCAGTTACGGGACTAGTCCGTACAATGAGCAGTTCTTC.

This clonotype was detected ten times or more. This chain uses TRBV7-8 with TRBJ2-1; maybe TRBD2 (5 bases). The V and J ends lost 1 base and 11 bases respectively, with 21 bases between them. Germline V gene data show CDR1 as SGHVS and CDR2 as FQNEAQ. The CDR3 covers 16 residues. In DNA, the CDR3 is TGTGCCAGCAGCTTAGGAAGGTGGGAGCCAAAAAATAAGCAGTTCTTC. Amino acids: CASSLGRWEPKNKQFF.

This clonotype was found many times. The J gene is TRBJ1-1, the V gene TRBV29-1, with D uncertain. CDR3 length equals 11 residues. The V gene lost 3 bases and the J gene lost 10 bases, with 12 bases spanning the gap. The germline V gene encodes CDR1 SQVTM and CDR2 ANQGSEA. CDR3 sequence: CSVEGGPRAFF. The CDR3 coding sequence is TGCAGCGTTGAGGGCGGGCCCCGAGCTTTCTTT.

The genes are TRBV7-9 and TRBJ2-1; a weak D match, TRBD2 (5 bases). Trimming removed 5 bases at V and 2 bases at J, with 10 bases between. The germline V gene encodes CDR1 SEHNR and CDR2 FQNEAQ (reference sequence). The CDR3 sequence is 14 residues long. As DNA, the CDR3 is TGTGCCAGCAGCCCAACTAGGGCCTACAATGAGCAGTTCTTC. This translates into CASSPTRAYNEQFF.

The chain is built from TRBV7-8 and TRBJ2-2; D is perhaps TRBD2 (7 bases). Between the trimmed V and J ends, which lost 0 bases and 5 bases, there was a span of 13 bases. Germline V lookup: CDR1 SGHVS, CDR2 FQNEAQ. This CDR3 has 16 amino acids. The CDR3: CASSLAGGPGTGELFF. The CDR3 bases are TGTGCCAGCAGCTTAGCGGGGGGGCCTGGGACCGGGGAGCTGTTTTTT.

This clonotype was counted between two and nine times. This rearrangement joins TRBV20-1 to TRBJ1-6; maybe TRBD1 (6 bases). The length of the CDR3 is 14 residues. Germline CDR1 DFQATT, CDR2 SNEGSKA (reference sequence). V shed 3 bases and J shed 4 bases, with 10 bases lying between them. For the CDR3, the DNA is TGCAGTGCTAGCCAGACAGGATATAATTCACCCCTCCACTTT. Residues: CSASQTGYNSPLHF.

The chain recombines TRBV4-1 with TRBJ2-2, with D unresolved. The V end lost 1 base, the J end lost 6 bases, and 12 bases lay between the germline ends. This CDR3 comprises 15 residues. Germline values: CDR1 MGHRA, CDR2 YSYEKL. The chain's CDR3 is CASSQGPLGPGELFF. CDR3 in DNA: TGCGCCAGCAGCCAAGGACCCCTTGGTCCCGGGGAGCTGTTTTTT.

This clonotype was seen at least ten times. The chain recombines TRBV14 with TRBJ1-1, with a weak D call TRBD1 (5 bases). V gave up 4 bases and J gave up 5 bases, with 14 bases separating them. Germline V gene sequence: CDR1 SGHDN, CDR2 FVKESK. The CDR3 contains 14 residues. Written as DNA, the CDR3 is TGTGCCAGCAGCCCCAGGGTTCTTGGGACTGAAGCTTTCTTT. Amino acid sequence: CASSPRVLGTEAFF.

This chain uses TRBV7-9 with TRBJ1-2; no reliable D call. This CDR3 region has 12 residues. V lost 2 bases, J lost 6 bases, and 7 bases lay in between. From germline, CDR1 is SEHNR and CDR2 FQNEAQ (reference sequence). This CDR3 reads CASSLRFNGYTF. CDR3 sequence (DNA): TGTGCCAGCAGCTTAAGATTCAATGGCTACACCTTC.

This clonotype was observed a few times. CDR3 nucleotide sequence: TGTGCCAGCAGTTACCGAACTTACGGACCATCAACTAATGAAAAACTGTTTTTT. This translates into CASSYRTYGPSTNEKLFF. The V gene is TRBV28, the J gene TRBJ1-4; D gene ambiguous. Germline V gene data show CDR1 as MDHEN and CDR2 as SYDVKM. V was clipped by 4 bases and J by 0 bases, with 18 bases between them. The CDR3 extends over 18 amino acids. The whole variable domain, remainder taken from reference TRBV28 and TRBJ1-4, is DVKVTQSSRYLVKRTGEKVFLECVQDMDHENMFWYRQDPGLGLRLIYFSYDVKMKEKGDIPEGYSVSREKKERFSLILESASTNQTSMYLCASSYRTYGPSTNEKLFFGSGTQLSVL.

The J gene is TRBJ2-1, the V gene TRBV6-1; TRBD1 aligns across 7 bases. V was clipped by 3 bases and J by 2 bases; unmatched bases: 7. CDR1 and CDR2 (germline): MNHNS, SASEGT. The CDR3 totals 16 residues. This CDR3 is CASSEWDSGTYNEQFF. CDR3 in DNA: TGTGCCAGCAGTGAGTGGGACAGTGGAACCTACAATGAGCAGTTCTTC.

This clonotype was observed a few times. The gene calls are TRBV20-1 and TRBJ1-5, with no clear D. The CDR3 runs to 13 residues. Trimming took off 1 base at V and 4 bases at J, with 8 bases between the two ends. The germline gives CDR1 DFQATT, CDR2 SNEGSKA (reference sequence). CDR3 nucleotides: TGCAGTGCTAGAGCACGTCCAAATCAGCCCCAGCATTTT. It codes for CSARARPNQPQHF.

This CDR3 is CASSQGVAQETQYF. As DNA, the CDR3 is TGCGCCAGCAGCCAAGGGGTGGCCCAAGAGACCCAGTACTTC. V gene TRBV4-1 combines with J gene TRBJ2-5; D uncertain. The CDR3 has 14 residues. Germline V CDR1 and CDR2: MGHRA, YSYEKL. Trimming shortened V by 1 base and J by 1 base, and 7 bases separated the two germline ends.

The chain is built from TRBV7-3 and TRBJ2-1; D remains unclear. The CDR3 runs to 13 residues. Trimming removed 5 bases from V and 9 bases from J, with 14 bases in between. CDR1 and CDR2 (germline): SGHTA, FQGTGA. CDR3 in amino acids: CASSPTVGGEQFF. In nucleotides, the CDR3 is TGTGCCAGCAGCCCAACGGTGGGCGGTGAGCAGTTCTTC.